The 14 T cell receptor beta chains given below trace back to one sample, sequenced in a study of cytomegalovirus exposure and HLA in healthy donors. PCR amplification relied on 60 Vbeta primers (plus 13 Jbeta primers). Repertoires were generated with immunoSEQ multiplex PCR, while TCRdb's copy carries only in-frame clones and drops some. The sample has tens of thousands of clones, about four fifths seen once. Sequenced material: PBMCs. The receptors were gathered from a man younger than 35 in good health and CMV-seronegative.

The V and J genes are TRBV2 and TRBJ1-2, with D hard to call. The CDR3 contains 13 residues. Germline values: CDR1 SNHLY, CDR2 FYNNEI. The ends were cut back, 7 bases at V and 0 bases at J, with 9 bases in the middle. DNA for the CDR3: TGTGCCAGCACCCCGGGAGCTAACTATGGCTACACCTTC. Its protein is CASTPGANYGYTF.

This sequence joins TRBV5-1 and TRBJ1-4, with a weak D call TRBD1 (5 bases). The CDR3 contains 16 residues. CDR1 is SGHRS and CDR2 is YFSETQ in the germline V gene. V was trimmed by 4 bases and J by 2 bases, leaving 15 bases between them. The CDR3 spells CASSLLGGSTNEKLFF. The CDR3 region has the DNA TGCGCCAGCAGCCTACTCGGGGGGAGCACTAATGAAAAACTGTTTTTT.

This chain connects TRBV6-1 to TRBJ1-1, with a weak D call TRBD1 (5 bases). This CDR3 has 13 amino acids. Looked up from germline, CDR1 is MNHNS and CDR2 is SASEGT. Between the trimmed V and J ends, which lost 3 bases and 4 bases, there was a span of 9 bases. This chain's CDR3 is CASSETGVTEAFF. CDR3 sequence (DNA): TGTGCCAGCAGTGAGACGGGGGTCACTGAAGCTTTCTTT.

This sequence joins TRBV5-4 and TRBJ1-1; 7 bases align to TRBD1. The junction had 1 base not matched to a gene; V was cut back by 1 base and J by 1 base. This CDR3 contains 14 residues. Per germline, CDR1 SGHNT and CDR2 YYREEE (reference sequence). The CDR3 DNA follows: TGTGCCAGCAGCTTGAGACAGGGGAACACTGAAGCTTTCTTT. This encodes CASSLRQGNTEAFF. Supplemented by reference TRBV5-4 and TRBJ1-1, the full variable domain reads ETGVTQSPTHLIKTRGQQVTLRCSSQSGHNTVSWYQQALGQGPQFIFQYYREEENGRGNFPPRFSGLQFPNYSSELNVNALELDDSALYLCASSLRQGNTEAFFGQGTRLTVV.

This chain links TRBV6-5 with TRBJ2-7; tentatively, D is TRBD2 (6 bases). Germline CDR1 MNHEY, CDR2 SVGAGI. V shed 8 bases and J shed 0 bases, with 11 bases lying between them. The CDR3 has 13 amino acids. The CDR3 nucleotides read TGTGCCAGCCTTAGCGGTAGCTCCTACGAGCAGTACTTC. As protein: CASLSGSSYEQYF.

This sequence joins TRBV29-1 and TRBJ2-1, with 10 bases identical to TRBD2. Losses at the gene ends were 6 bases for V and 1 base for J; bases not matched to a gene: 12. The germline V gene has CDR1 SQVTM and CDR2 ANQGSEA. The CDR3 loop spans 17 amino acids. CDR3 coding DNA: TGCAGCGTCTACTCCCAGACTAGCGGGCGATCCTACAATGAGCAGTTCTTC. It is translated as CSVYSQTSGRSYNEQFF.

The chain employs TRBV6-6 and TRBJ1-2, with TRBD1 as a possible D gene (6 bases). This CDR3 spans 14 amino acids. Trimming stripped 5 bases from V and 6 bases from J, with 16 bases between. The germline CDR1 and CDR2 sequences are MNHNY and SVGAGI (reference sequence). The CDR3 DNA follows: TGTGCCAGCAGTCGTAGGGGGGGGACGGATGGCTACACCTTC. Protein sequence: CASSRRGGTDGYTF.

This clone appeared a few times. Here the CDR3 DNA reads TGTGCCAGCAGTGAATATTCGAACACTGAAGCTTTCTTT. This translates into CASSEYSNTEAFF. The chain is built from TRBV6-1 and TRBJ1-1; D unclear. Trimming took off 2 bases at V and 1 base at J, with 5 bases between the two ends. Germline lookup yields CDR1 MNHNS and CDR2 SASEGT. The length of the CDR3 is 13 residues.

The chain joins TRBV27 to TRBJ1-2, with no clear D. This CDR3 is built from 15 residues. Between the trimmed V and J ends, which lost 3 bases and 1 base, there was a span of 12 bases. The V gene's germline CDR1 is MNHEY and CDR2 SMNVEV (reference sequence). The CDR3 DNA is TGTGCCAGCAGTTTTTATCCGGGATTTAACTATGGCTACACCTTC. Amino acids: CASSFYPGFNYGYTF.

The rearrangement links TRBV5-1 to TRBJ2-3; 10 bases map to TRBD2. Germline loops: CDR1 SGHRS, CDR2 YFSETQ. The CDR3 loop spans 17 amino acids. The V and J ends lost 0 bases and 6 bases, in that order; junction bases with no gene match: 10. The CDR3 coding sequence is TGCGCCAGCAGCTTGGCCGCTAGCGGGAGTATATTGGATACGCAGTATTTT. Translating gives CASSLAASGSILDTQYF.

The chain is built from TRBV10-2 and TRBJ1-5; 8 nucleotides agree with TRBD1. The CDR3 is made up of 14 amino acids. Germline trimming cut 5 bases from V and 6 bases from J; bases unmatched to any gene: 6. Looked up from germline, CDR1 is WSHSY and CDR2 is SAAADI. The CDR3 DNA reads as TGCGCCAGCAGTTTACAGGGGGGAAGTCAGCCCCAGCATTTT. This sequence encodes CASSLQGGSQPQHF.

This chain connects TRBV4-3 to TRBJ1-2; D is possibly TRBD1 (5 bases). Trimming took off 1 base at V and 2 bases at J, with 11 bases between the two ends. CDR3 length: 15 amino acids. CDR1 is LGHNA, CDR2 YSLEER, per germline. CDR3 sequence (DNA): TGCGCCAGCAGCCAAGGCGGACACACAAACTATGGCTACACCTTC. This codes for CASSQGGHTNYGYTF.

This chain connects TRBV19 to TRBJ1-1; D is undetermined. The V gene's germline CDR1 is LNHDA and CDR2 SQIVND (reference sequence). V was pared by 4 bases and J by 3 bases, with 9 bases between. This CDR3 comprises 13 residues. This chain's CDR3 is CASSRLLDTEAFF. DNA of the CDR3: TGTGCCAGTAGTAGACTTCTGGACACTGAAGCTTTCTTT.

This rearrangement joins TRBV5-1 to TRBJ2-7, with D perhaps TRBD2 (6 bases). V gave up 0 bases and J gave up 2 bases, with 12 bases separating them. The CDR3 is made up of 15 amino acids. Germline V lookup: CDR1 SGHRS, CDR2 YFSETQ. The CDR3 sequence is CASSLVAGGPYEQYF. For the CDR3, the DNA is TGCGCCAGCAGCTTGGTGGCCGGGGGACCCTACGAGCAGTACTTC.